These T cell receptor beta chains were read from a single sample in a study of blood T cell repertoires in COVID-19. The table came from immunoSEQ multiplex PCR; TCRdb's copy has only in-frame clones and leaves some out. This sample has roughly 190,000 clones, with about 80% found just once. What was sequenced was peripheral blood. The source of these receptors is a human donor with acute or convalescent COVID-19. The donor label of this sample is uncertain. Both conserved end residues are part of each CDR3. D genes are given only for firm matches. Expanded clones are given a class, and other clones once, few, many or no size at all.

clone size: few; J gene: TRBJ1-6; D gene: .; V gene: TRBV30; CDR3 protein: CAWSRTVSPLHF; CDR3 DNA: TGTGCCTGGAGTCGGACAGTCTCACCCCTCCACTTT
clone size: .; J gene: TRBJ2-4; D gene: .; V gene: TRBV2; CDR3 protein: CASSEKGAGKNIQYF; CDR3 DNA: TGTGCCAGCAGTGAAAAAGGGGCAGGCAAAAACATTCAGTACTTC
clone size: .; J gene: TRBJ2-1; D gene: TRBD2; V gene: TRBV7-9; CDR3 protein: CASRTSGGYNEQFF; CDR3 DNA: TGTGCCAGCAGGACTAGCGGGGGATACAATGAGCAGTTCTTC
clone size: .; J gene: TRBJ2-1; D gene: TRBD1; V gene: TRBV15; CDR3 protein: CATSRETGVYNEQFF; CDR3 DNA: TGTGCCACCAGCAGAGAGACAGGGGTCTACAATGAGCAGTTCTTC
clone size: .; J gene: TRBJ2-3; D gene: .; V gene: TRBV5-5; CDR3 protein: CASSPGPSRVADTQYF; CDR3 DNA: TGTGCCAGCAGCCCCGGACCCTCGAGGGTGGCAGATACGCAGTATTTT
clone size: .; J gene: TRBJ2-1; D gene: .; V gene: TRBV7-3; CDR3 protein: CASSLDKGNYNEQFF; CDR3 DNA: TGTGCCAGCAGCCTAGACAAGGGGAACTACAATGAGCAGTTCTTC
clone size: once; J gene: TRBJ2-2; D gene: TRBD2; V gene: TRBV13; CDR3 protein: CASRRTSGEGELFF; CDR3 DNA: TGTGCCAGCCGCCGGACTAGCGGGGAAGGGGAGCTGTTTTTT
clone size: .; J gene: TRBJ2-1; D gene: TRBD2; V gene: TRBV5-1; CDR3 protein: CASSLEASGGPNEQFF; CDR3 DNA: TGCGCCAGCAGCTTGGAGGCTAGCGGGGGCCCTAATGAGCAGTTCTTC
clone size: .; J gene: TRBJ2-2; D gene: TRBD1; V gene: TRBV25-1; CDR3 protein: CASKDRGTTGELFF; CDR3 DNA: TGTGCCAGCAAGGACAGGGGTACCACCGGGGAGCTGTTTTTT
clone size: .; J gene: TRBJ2-3; D gene: .; V gene: TRBV5-6; CDR3 protein: CASSLDEGDRDTQYF; CDR3 DNA: TGTGCCAGCAGCTTGGATGAGGGGGATAGGGATACGCAGTATTTT
clone size: .; J gene: TRBJ2-3; D gene: TRBD2; V gene: TRBV7-6; CDR3 protein: CASSLGSGVVDTQYF; CDR3 DNA: TGTGCCAGCAGCTTAGGTAGCGGGGTGGTAGATACGCAGTATTTT
clone size: .; J gene: TRBJ1-2; D gene: TRBD1; V gene: TRBV2; CDR3 protein: CASRGQLSNYGYTF; CDR3 DNA: TGTGCCAGCAGGGGACAGCTTTCTAACTATGGCTACACCTTC
clone size: .; J gene: TRBJ2-7; D gene: .; V gene: TRBV30; CDR3 protein: CAWRRLGGDEQYF; CDR3 DNA: TGTGCCTGGAGGAGATTAGGAGGGGACGAGCAGTACTTC
clone size: .; J gene: TRBJ1-2; D gene: TRBD1; V gene: TRBV7-2; CDR3 protein: CASSLAGQGAGGYTF; CDR3 DNA: TGTGCCAGCAGCTTAGCGGGACAGGGGGCGGGAGGCTACACCTTC
clone size: .; J gene: TRBJ2-7; D gene: .; V gene: TRBV6-6; CDR3 protein: CASSYSPQGAYEQYF; CDR3 DNA: TGTGCCAGCAGTTACTCCCCGCAGGGTGCCTACGAGCAGTACTTC
clone size: .; J gene: TRBJ1-1; D gene: .; V gene: TRBV6-2/TRBV6-3; CDR3 protein: CASSSGHKNTEAFF; CDR3 DNA: TGTGCCAGCAGTTCCGGACATAAGAACACTGAAGCTTTCTTT
clone size: .; J gene: TRBJ2-5; D gene: TRBD1; V gene: TRBV5-1; CDR3 protein: CASSAGQGQETQYF; CDR3 DNA: TGCGCCAGCAGCGCCGGACAGGGGCAAGAGACCCAGTACTTC